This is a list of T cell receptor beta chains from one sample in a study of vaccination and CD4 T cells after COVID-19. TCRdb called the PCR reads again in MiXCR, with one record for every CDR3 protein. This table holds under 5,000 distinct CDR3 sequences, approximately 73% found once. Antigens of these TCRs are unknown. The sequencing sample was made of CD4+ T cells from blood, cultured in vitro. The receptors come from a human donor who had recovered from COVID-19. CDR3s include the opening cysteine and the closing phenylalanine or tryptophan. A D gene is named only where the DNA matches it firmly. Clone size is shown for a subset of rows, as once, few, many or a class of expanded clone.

TGTGCCAGCAGCGTGACAGGGGGCAACTACCAAGAGACCCAGTACTTC	CASSVTGGNYQETQYF	-	TRBJ2-5	TRBD1	TRBV5-4
TGTGCCAGCAGTGACAGCGCCGGCTATGGCTACACCTTC	CASSDSAGYGYTF	-	TRBJ1-2	-	TRBV2
TGTGCCAGCAGCCGGAGGGACAGGGGTCGGACCGGGGAGCTGTTTTTT	CASSRRDRGRTGELFF	-	TRBJ2-2	TRBD1	TRBV7-8
TGTGCCAGTAGTCCCGGGGACAGGGGGCAGGGTCAGCCCCAGCATTTT	CASSPGDRGQGQPQHF	-	TRBJ1-5	TRBD1	TRBV19
TGTGCCAGCAGCTTAGTGTGGCAGGCGGGGGGTCCGGCGCAGCCCCAGCATTTT	CASSLVWQAGGPAQPQHF	-	TRBJ1-5	-	TRBV7-2
TGTGCCAGCAGCTTTGGGTTGAGCGGCAGGGGGGCAGATACGCAGTATTTT	CASSFGLSGRGADTQYF	-	TRBJ2-3	-	TRBV7-2
TGTGCCAGCAGCTTAGAGGGGGGCACTGAAGCTTTCTTT	CASSLEGGTEAFF	once	TRBJ1-1	-	TRBV7-9
TGTGCCACCAGCCCCCACCCCCGGGACAGAGACTACGAGCAGTACTTC	CATSPHPRDRDYEQYF	once	TRBJ2-7	TRBD1	TRBV15
TGCAGTGCTAGAGAATCGTCTAGCGGGGGTACCGGGGAGCTGTTTTTT	CSARESSSGGTGELFF	-	TRBJ2-2	TRBD2	TRBV20-1
TGTGCCAGCAGTGAGGGGATACTCTACGAGCAGTACTTC	CASSEGILYEQYF	-	TRBJ2-7	-	TRBV6-1
TGTGCCAGCAGCTCTGGGTGGGGACCTGGAAACACCATATATTTT	CASSSGWGPGNTIYF	once	TRBJ1-3	-	TRBV7-2
TGTGCCAGTAGTATGGTCCCTAGTATGGAGACCCAGTACTTC	CASSMVPSMETQYF	-	TRBJ2-5	-	TRBV19
TGTGCCAGCCGTTGGGGAAGAACCACTGAAGCTTTCTTT	CASRWGRTTEAFF	-	TRBJ1-1	-	TRBV27
TGCAGTGCACAGAAACTGATTGAAGCTTTCTTT	CSAQKLIEAFF	large	TRBJ1-1	-	TRBV20-1
TGTGCCATCAGTGACACTCAGAACACTGAAGCTTTCTTT	CAISDTQNTEAFF	-	TRBJ1-1	-	TRBV10-3
TGTGCCAGCAGTTACTGGGGTTACAGGGGGAAAGTCCCTAATTCACCCCTCCACTTT	CASSYWGYRGKVPNSPLHF	-	TRBJ1-6	TRBD1	TRBV6-5
TGTGCCAGCAAGGTACAGCCCAACTATGGCTACACCTTC	CASKVQPNYGYTF	-	TRBJ1-2	-	TRBV7-9
TGTGCCTGGAGTGTAGATAGTGCACGGCGCGGGGAGCAGTACTTC	CAWSVDSARRGEQYF	large	TRBJ2-7	-	TRBV30
TGTGCCAGCAGTGAGAAAGGACGGCAGCCCCAGCATTTT	CASSEKGRQPQHF	once	TRBJ1-5	-	TRBV6-1
TGTGCCAGTAAGGACGCACAGAACACCGGGGAGCTGTTTTTT	CASKDAQNTGELFF	-	TRBJ2-2	-	TRBV19
TGTGCTAGCAGCCCGGACACCCTCCACGGCTACACCTTC	CASSPDTLHGYTF	-	TRBJ1-2	-	TRBV7-7
TGTGCCAGCAGCTTACTTGGAGGGGATGTGGGAGAGACCCAGTACTTC	CASSLLGGDVGETQYF	-	TRBJ2-5	-	TRBV7-3
TGTGCCGAAGGGGACACTGAAGCTTTCTTT	CAEGDTEAFF	-	TRBJ1-1	-	TRBV6-1
TGTGCCAGCAGTTTAAGGGGGATCTATGGCTACACCTTC	CASSLRGIYGYTF	-	TRBJ1-2	-	TRBV27
TGTGCCAGCAGCTTGGGACTAGCGGGGCACTACGAGCAGTACTTC	CASSLGLAGHYEQYF	-	TRBJ2-7	TRBD2	TRBV7-3
TGTGCCAGCAGTGAGATGACAGGGGGCGGTAATGGCTACACCTTC	CASSEMTGGGNGYTF	-	TRBJ1-2	TRBD1	TRBV6-1
TGTGCCAGCAGTTACTCGACAGGGGGCATATACGAGCAGTACTTC	CASSYSTGGIYEQYF	-	TRBJ2-7	TRBD1	TRBV6-5
TGTGCCACCAGCAGAGACAGGCGGGCCGGGGAGCTGTTTTTT	CATSRDRRAGELFF	-	TRBJ2-2	-	TRBV15
TGTGCCAGCAGCTTAGCGAGGGGTGGCGAGCAGTACTTC	CASSLARGGEQYF	-	TRBJ2-7	-	TRBV7-6
TGTGCCAGCAGTGATTGGGACGGGTATCAGCCCCAGCATTTT	CASSDWDGYQPQHF	-	TRBJ1-5	-	TRBV2
TGTGCCAGCAGTCCCCGGGACAGGGGAAATCAGCCCCAGCATTTT	CASSPRDRGNQPQHF	-	TRBJ1-5	TRBD1	TRBV27
TGTGCCAGCAGCCCCAGGCGGGATCCGAGCACAGATACGCAGTATTTT	CASSPRRDPSTDTQYF	-	TRBJ2-3	-	TRBV11-3
TGCAGTGCTAGAGATAACAGGGGTATCACTGAAGCTTTCTTT	CSARDNRGITEAFF	once	TRBJ1-1	TRBD1	TRBV20-1
TGTGCCAGTAGACCAAAGGTCGACAGGAGACTAAGCAATCAGCCCCAGCATTTT	CASRPKVDRRLSNQPQHF	-	TRBJ1-5	-	TRBV19
TGTGCCACCAGCAGAGATATGGGAAGGGAAGCTTTCTTT	CATSRDMGREAFF	few	TRBJ1-1	-	TRBV15
TGTGCCCACCGGCCCCAGTACTTC	CAHRPQYF	-	TRBJ2-4	-	TRBV6-1
TGCGCCAGCAGCCAACCGGCAGCCTATGGCTACACCTTC	CASSQPAAYGYTF	-	TRBJ1-2	-	TRBV4-1
TGTGCCAGCAGCCTAGCGGGGGGGGATAATTCACCCCTCCACTTT	CASSLAGGDNSPLHF	-	TRBJ1-6	-	TRBV28
TGCAGTGCATGGGGACTAGCGGGGGACCGCCGCTACGAGCAGTACTTC	CSAWGLAGDRRYEQYF	-	TRBJ2-7	TRBD2	TRBV20-1
TGTGCCAGCAGTAATGGGGTTACTGAAGCTTTCTTT	CASSNGVTEAFF	few	TRBJ1-1	-	TRBV6-2/TRBV6-3
TGTGCCAGCAGCTTGGCGTGGGGGTTGGAGACCCAGTACTTC	CASSLAWGLETQYF	-	TRBJ2-5	-	TRBV5-6
TGTGCCAGCAGTCCCCGTACCAATGTTGGGCAGTACTTC	CASSPRTNVGQYF	-	TRBJ2-7	-	TRBV6-1
TGTGCCAGCACCATTGGAGGGACGACCTATCAGCCCCAGCATTTT	CASTIGGTTYQPQHF	-	TRBJ1-5	-	TRBV6-1
TGTGCCAGCAGTTACCCATGGCGGGGGGTGTGGAATGAGCAGTTCTTC	CASSYPWRGVWNEQFF	few	TRBJ2-1	TRBD2	TRBV6-5
TGTGCCAGCAGTTCCCCCTCGAGCTCCTATAATTCACCCCTCCACTTT	CASSSPSSSYNSPLHF	-	TRBJ1-6	-	TRBV27
TGTGCCACCAGTGAAGGAGGCACAGATACGCAGTATTTT	CATSEGGTDTQYF	once	TRBJ2-3	-	TRBV24-1
TGTGCCAGCAGTCTGGAGGGGGGACTAGCGGGAGGGCCGAGCACAGATACGCAGTATTTT	CASSLEGGLAGGPSTDTQYF	-	TRBJ2-3	TRBD2	TRBV6-1
TGTGCCAGCAGTTACGGTCGGTTTCGAGAGACCCAGTACTTC	CASSYGRFRETQYF	large	TRBJ2-5	-	TRBV6-5
TGTGCCAGCAGGCCGGGACAGGGGTCCCGCTACACCTTC	CASRPGQGSRYTF	-	TRBJ1-2	TRBD1	TRBV27
TGTGCCAGCAGTTCCGGTGGCAGGGGAAGCTCCTACGAGCAGTACTTC	CASSSGGRGSSYEQYF	-	TRBJ2-7	-	TRBV6-5
TGCAGTGCTAGAGTCCCCCGGACAGGGAGTGATTCACCCCTCCACTTT	CSARVPRTGSDSPLHF	few	TRBJ1-6	TRBD1	TRBV20-1